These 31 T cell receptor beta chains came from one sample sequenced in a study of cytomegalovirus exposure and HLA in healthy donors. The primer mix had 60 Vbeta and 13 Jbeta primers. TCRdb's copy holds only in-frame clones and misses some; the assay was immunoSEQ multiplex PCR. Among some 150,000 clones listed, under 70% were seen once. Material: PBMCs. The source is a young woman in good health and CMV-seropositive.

This CDR3 is CASTTFSAQAINQPQHF. The CDR3 DNA reads as TGTGCCAGTACCACATTTTCGGCACAGGCGATCAATCAGCCCCAGCATTTT. The J gene is TRBJ1-5, the V gene TRBV19; perhaps TRBD1 as D (5 bases). Germline CDR1 reads LNHDA; CDR2 reads SQIVND (reference sequence). The CDR3 contains 17 residues. Between the trimmed V and J ends, which lost 7 bases and 3 bases, there was a span of 22 bases.

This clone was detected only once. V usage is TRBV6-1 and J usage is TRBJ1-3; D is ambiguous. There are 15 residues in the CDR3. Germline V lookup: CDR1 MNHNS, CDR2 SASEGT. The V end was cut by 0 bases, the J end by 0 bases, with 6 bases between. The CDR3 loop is CASSEAGYSGNTIYF. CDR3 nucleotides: TGTGCCAGCAGTGAAGCGGGCTACTCTGGAAACACCATATATTTT.

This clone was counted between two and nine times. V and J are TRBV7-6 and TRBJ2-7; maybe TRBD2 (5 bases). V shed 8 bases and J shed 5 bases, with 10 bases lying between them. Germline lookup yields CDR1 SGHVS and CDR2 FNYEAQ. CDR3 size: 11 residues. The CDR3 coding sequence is TGTGCCAGCGGCCTAGCCAACGAGCAGTACTTC. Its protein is CASGLANEQYF.

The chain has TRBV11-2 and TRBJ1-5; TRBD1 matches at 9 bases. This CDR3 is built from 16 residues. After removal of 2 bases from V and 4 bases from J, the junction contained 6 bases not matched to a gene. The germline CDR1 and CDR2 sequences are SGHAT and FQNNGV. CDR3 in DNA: TGTGCCAGCAGCTTACTGACAGGGGGGAGGAATCAGCCCCAGCATTTT. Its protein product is CASSLLTGGRNQPQHF.

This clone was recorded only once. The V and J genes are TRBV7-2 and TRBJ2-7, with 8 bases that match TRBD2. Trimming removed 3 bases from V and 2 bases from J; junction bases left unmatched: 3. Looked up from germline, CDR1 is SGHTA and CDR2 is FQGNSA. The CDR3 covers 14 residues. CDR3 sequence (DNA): TGTGCCAGCAGCTTCGGGGGGGTTGCCTACGAGCAGTACTTC. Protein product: CASSFGGVAYEQYF.

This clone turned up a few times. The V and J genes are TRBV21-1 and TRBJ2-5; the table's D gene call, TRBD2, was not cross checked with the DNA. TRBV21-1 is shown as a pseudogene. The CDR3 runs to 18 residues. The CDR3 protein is CASSKSGLAGRGQETQYF. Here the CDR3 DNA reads TGTGCCAGCAGCAAATCGGGTCTCGCGGGGAGGGGCCAAGAGACCCAGTACTTC.

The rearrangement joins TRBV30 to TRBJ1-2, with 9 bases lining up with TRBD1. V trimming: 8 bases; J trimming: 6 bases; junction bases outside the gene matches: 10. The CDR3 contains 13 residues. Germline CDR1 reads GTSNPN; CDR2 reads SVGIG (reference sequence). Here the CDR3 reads CAGPRDRAHGYTF. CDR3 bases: TGTGCCGGACCCCGGGACAGGGCCCATGGCTACACCTTC.

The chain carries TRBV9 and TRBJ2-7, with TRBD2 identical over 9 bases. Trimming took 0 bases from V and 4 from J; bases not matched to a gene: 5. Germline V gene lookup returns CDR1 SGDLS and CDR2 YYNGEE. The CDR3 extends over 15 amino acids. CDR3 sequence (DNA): TGTGCCAGCAGCGTAGGGGCTAGCGGGACGTACGAGCAGTACTTC. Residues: CASSVGASGTYEQYF.

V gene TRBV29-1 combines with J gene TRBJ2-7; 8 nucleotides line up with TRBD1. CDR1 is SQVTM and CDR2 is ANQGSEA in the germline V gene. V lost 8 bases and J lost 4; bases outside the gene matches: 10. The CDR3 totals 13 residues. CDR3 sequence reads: CSIVTGGQYEQYF. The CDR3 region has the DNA TGCAGCATCGTCACAGGGGGGCAATACGAGCAGTACTTC.

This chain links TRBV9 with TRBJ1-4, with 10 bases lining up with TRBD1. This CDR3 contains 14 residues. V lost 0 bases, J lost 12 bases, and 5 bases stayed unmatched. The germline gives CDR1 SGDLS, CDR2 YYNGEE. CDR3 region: CASSVGGTGDELFF. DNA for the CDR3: TGTGCCAGCAGCGTAGGGGGGACAGGGGATGAACTGTTTTTT.

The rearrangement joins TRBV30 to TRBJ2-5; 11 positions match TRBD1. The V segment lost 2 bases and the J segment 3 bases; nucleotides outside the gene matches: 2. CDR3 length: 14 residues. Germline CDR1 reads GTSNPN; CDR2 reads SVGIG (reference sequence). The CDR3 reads CAWSRTGGEETQYF. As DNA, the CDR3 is TGTGCCTGGAGTAGGACAGGGGGCGAAGAGACCCAGTACTTC.

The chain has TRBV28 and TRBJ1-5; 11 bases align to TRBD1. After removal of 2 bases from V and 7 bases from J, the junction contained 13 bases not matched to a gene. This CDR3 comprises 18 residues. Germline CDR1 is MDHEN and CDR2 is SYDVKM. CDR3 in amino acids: CASSLGFIGRDRGQPQHF. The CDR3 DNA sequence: TGTGCCAGCAGTTTAGGCTTTATCGGCCGGGACAGGGGGCAGCCCCAGCATTTT.

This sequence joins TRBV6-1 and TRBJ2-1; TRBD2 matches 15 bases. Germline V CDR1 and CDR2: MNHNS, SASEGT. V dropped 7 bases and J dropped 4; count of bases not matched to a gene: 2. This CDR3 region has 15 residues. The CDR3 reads CASTGLAGGYNEQFF. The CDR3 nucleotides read TGTGCCAGCACCGGACTAGCGGGGGGGTACAATGAGCAGTTCTTC.

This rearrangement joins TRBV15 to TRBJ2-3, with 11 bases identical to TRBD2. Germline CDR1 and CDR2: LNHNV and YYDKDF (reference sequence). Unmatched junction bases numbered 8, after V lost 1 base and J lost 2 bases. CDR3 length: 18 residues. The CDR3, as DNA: TGTGCCACCAGCAGAGTGACACTAGCGGGAGCCCACACAGATACGCAGTATTTT. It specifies CATSRVTLAGAHTDTQYF. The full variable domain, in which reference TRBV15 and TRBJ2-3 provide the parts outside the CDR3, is DAMVIQNPRYQVTQFGKPVTLSCSQTLNHNVMYWYQQKSSQAPKLLFHYYDKDFNNEADTPDNFQSRRPNTSFCFLDIRSPGLGDTAMYLCATSRVTLAGAHTDTQYFGPGTRLTVL.

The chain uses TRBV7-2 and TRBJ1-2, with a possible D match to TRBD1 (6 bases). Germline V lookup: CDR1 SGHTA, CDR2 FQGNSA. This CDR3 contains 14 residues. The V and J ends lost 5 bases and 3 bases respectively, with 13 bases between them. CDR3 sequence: CASSGDTTHYGYTF. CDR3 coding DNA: TGTGCCAGCAGCGGGGACACAACCCACTATGGCTACACCTTC.

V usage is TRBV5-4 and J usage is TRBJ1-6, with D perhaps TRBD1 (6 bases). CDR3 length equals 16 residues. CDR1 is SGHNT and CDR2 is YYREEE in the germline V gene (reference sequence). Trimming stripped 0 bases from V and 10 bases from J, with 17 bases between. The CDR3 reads CASSLGKTGESSPLHF. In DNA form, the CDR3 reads TGTGCCAGCAGCTTGGGAAAGACAGGCGAGAGCTCACCCCTCCACTTT. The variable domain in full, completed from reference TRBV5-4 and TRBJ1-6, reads ETGVTQSPTHLIKTRGQQVTLRCSSQSGHNTVSWYQQALGQGPQFIFQYYREEENGRGNFPPRFSGLQFPNYSSELNVNALELDDSALYLCASSLGKTGESSPLHFGNGTRLTVT.

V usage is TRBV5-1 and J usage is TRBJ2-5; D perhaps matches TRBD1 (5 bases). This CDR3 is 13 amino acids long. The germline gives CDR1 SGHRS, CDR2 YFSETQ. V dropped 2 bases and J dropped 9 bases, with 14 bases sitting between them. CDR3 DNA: TGCGCCAGCAGCTTAGAACAGGTCGGCGCCCAGTACTTC. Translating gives CASSLEQVGAQYF.

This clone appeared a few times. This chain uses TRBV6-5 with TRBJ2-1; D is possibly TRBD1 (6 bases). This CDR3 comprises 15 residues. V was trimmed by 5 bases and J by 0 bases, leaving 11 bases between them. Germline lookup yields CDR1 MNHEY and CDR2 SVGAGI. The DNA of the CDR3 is TGTGCCAGCAGTCGACAGGATAGCTCCTACAATGAGCAGTTCTTC. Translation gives CASSRQDSSYNEQFF.

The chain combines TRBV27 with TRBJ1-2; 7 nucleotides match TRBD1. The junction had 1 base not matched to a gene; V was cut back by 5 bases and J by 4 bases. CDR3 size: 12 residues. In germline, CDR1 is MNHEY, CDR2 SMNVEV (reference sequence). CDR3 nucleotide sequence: TGTGCCAGCAGTCGGACAGGCTATGGCTACACCTTC. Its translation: CASSRTGYGYTF.

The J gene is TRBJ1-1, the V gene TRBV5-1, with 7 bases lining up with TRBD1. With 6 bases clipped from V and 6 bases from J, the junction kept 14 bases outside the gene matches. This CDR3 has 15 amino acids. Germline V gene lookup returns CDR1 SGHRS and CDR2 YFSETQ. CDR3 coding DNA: TGCGCCAGCAAGGAGTCGGGGCAGGGGGTATCTGAAGCTTTCTTT. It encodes CASKESGQGVSEAFF.

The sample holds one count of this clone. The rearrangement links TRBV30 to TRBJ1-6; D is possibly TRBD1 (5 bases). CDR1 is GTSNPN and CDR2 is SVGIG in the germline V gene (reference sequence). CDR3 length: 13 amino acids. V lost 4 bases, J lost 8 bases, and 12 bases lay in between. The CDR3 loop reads CAWIRQGDSPLHF. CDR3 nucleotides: TGTGCCTGGATTCGTCAGGGTGATTCACCCCTCCACTTT.

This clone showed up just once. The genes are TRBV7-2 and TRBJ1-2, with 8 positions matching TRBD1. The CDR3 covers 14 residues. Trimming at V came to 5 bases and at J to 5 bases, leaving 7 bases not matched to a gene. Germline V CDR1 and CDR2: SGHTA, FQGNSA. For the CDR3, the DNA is TGTGCCAGCAGCCAGACCGGGACAGGATATGGCTACACCTTC. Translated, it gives CASSQTGTGYGYTF.

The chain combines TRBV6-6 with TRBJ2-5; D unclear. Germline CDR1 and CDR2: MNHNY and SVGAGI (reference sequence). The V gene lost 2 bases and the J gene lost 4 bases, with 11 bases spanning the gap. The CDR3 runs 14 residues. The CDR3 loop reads CASSYNARGETQYF. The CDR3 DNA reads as TGTGCCAGCAGTTACAACGCGAGAGGAGAGACCCAGTACTTC.

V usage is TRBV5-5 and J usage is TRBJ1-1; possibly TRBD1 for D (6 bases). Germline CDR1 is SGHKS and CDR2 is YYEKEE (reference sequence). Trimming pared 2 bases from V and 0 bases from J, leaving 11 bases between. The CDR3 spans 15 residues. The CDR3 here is CASSFGTRMNTEAFF. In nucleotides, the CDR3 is TGTGCCAGCAGCTTCGGGACAAGGATGAACACTGAAGCTTTCTTT.

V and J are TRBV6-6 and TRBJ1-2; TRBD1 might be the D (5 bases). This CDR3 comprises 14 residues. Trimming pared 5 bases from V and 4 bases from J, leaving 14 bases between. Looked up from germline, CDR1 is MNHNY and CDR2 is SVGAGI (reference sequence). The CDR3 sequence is CASSPRQTSYGYTF. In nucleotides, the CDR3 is TGTGCCAGCAGTCCCCGACAGACATCCTATGGCTACACCTTC.

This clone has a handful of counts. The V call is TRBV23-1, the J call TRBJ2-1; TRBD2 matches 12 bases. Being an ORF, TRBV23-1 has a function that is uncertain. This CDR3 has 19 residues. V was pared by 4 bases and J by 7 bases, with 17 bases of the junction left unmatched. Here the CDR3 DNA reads TGCGCCAGCAGTCTCCTCTGGCTAGCGGGGGGGTCTCAATGGAATGAGCAGTTCTTC. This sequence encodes CASSLLWLAGGSQWNEQFF.

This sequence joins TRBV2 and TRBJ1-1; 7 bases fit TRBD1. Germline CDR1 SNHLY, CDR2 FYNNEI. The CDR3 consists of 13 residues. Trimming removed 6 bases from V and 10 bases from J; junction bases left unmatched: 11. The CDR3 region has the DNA TGTGCCAGCAGCTCCAACAGGGGTTCAGGAGCTTTCTTT. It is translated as CASSSNRGSGAFF.

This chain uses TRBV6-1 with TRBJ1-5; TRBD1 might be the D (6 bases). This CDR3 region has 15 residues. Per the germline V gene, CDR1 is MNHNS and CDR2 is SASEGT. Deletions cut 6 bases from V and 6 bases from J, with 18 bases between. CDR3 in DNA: TGTGCCAGCAGGCCTACAGGGCAGAAGACTCAGCCCCAGCATTTT. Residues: CASRPTGQKTQPQHF.

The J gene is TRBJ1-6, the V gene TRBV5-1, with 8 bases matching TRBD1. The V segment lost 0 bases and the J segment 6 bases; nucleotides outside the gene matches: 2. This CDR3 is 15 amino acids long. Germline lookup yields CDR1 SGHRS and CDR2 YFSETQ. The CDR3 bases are TGCGCCAGCAGCTTGGCGACAGGGGTTAATTCACCCCTCCACTTT. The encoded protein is CASSLATGVNSPLHF.

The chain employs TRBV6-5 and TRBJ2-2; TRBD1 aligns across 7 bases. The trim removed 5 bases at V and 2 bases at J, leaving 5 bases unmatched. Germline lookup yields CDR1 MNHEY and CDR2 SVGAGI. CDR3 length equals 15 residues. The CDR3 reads CASSPQGTNTGELFF. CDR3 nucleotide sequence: TGTGCCAGCAGTCCACAGGGGACCAACACCGGGGAGCTGTTTTTT.

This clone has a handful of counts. The CDR3 DNA reads as TGCGCCAGCAGCTACCGAACAGGGGGTGGCACAGATACGCAGTATTTT. Its translation is CASSYRTGGGTDTQYF. The chain has TRBV5-1 and TRBJ2-3; 8 positions agree with TRBD1. The trim removed 3 bases at V and 1 base at J, leaving 7 bases unmatched. CDR1 is SGHRS, CDR2 YFSETQ, per germline. The CDR3 consists of 16 residues.